The 2 T cell receptor beta chains below come from one sample, sequenced in a study of cytomegalovirus exposure and HLA in healthy donors. PCR employed 60 Vbeta and 13 Jbeta primers. Some clones are missing from TCRdb's copy, which holds only in-frame ones; the method was immunoSEQ multiplex PCR. The table lists 150,000 to 200,000 clones, roughly 73% of them singletons, with roughly 5% in the top ten. The sample comprised PBMCs. These TCRs come from a male donor in good health and CMV-seronegative.

About this clone itself: This sample includes further DNA sequences coding for the same CDR3. CDR3 in DNA: TGTGCCAGTAGTATCGGGGTAACTGAAGCTTTCTTT. Translation gives CASSIGVTEAFF. The chain has TRBV19 and TRBJ1-1, with unresolved D. The CDR3 contains 12 residues. Germline V gene lookup returns CDR1 LNHDA and CDR2 SQIVND (reference sequence). V gave up 3 bases and J gave up 5 bases, with 7 bases separating them.

This clone was picked up many times. The sample carries other DNA sequences with the same CDR3. The chain carries TRBV20-1 and TRBJ1-1, with D uncertain. The CDR3 covers 11 residues. Germline-derived CDR1 and CDR2 are DFQATT and SNEGSKA (reference sequence). Trimming pared 5 bases from V and 1 base from J, leaving 5 bases between. The CDR3 loop reads CSARENTEAFF. The CDR3 DNA sequence: TGCAGTGCTCGGGAGAACACTGAAGCTTTCTTT.